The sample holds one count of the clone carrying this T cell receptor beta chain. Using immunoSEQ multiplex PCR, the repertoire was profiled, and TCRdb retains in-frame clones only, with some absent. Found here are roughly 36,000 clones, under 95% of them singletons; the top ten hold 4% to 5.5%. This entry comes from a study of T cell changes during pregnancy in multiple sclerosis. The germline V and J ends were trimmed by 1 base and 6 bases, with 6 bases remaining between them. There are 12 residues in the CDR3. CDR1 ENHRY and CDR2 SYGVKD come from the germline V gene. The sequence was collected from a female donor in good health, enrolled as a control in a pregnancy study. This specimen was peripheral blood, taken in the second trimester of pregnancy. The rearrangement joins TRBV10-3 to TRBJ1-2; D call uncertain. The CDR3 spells CAISELRDGYTF. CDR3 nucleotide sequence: TGTGCCATCAGTGAGTTAAGAGATGGCTACACCTTC.